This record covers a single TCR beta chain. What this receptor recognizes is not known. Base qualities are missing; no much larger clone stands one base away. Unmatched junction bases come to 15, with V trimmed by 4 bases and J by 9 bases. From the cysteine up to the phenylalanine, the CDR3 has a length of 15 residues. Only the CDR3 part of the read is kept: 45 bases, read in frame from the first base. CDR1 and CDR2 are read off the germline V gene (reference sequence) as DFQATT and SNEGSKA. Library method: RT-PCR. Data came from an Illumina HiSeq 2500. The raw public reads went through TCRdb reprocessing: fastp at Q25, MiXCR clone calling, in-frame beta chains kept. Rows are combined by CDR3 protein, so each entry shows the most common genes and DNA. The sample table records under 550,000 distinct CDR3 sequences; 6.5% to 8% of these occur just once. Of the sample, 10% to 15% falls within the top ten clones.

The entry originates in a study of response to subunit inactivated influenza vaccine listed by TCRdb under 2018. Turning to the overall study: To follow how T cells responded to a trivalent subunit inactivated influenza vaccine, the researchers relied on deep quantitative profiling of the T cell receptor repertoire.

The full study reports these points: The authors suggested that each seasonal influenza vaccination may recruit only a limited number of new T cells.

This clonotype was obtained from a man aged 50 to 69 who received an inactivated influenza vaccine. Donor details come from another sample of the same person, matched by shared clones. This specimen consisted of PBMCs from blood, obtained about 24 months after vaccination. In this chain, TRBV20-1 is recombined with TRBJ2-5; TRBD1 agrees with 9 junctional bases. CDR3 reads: CSATGRDRAPIAQYF. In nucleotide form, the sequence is TGCAGTGCTACAGGCCGGGACAGGGCCCCAATTGCCCAGTACTTC.